The clone carrying this T cell receptor (beta chain) was detected only once. Its antigen is unidentified. Only in-frame clones appear in the TCRdb table, and some are missing; sequencing was by immunoSEQ multiplex PCR. The sample shows roughly 140,000 clones, 85% to 95% of them seen only once. These data belong to a study of T cell responses to AZD1222 COVID-19 vaccine. There are 18 residues in the CDR3. V lost 0 bases to trimming and J lost 0 bases; unmatched junction nucleotides: 5. Germline V lookup: CDR1 SGHRS, CDR2 YFSETQ. Study-level results: Vaccine-associated CD4 TCRs ranged over spike, dominating at 160-218 and 743-854. Baseline testing showed seropositivity in only a handful of AZD1222 recipients. The donor cohort was predominantly white British with a female majority, and clonal diversity may have been underestimated.

Source: peripheral blood, taken on day 0 of AZD1222 vaccination. V usage is TRBV5-1 and J usage is TRBJ2-6; 8 positions match TRBD1. The TCR was taken from an adult in good health. The CDR3 DNA reads as TGCGCCAGCAGCTTGGTTGGGACAGGAGTCTCTGGGGCCAACGTCCTGACTTTC. It specifies CASSLVGTGVSGANVLTF.